Listed below are T cell receptor beta chains from one sample, sequenced in a study of blood T cell repertoires in COVID-19. Clones were sequenced by immunoSEQ multiplex PCR, and TCRdb holds only the in-frame ones, with some missing. The sample includes about 120,000 clones, 60% to 85% of them seen just once. The specimen sequenced was peripheral blood. These receptors were collected from a man in his 70s with acute or convalescent COVID-19. Each CDR3 is given with its conserved first and last residue. D genes are given only for firm matches. Clone size is given for some rows only: seen once, a few or many times, or a class if the clone is expanded.

TRBJ2-1 | TRBD2 | TRBV4-3 | - | CASSRTSGSSYNEQFF | TGCGCCAGCAGTCGGACTAGCGGGAGCTCCTACAATGAGCAGTTCTTC
TRBJ2-1 | - | TRBV7-9 | - | CASSSDLDNEQFF | TGTGCCAGCAGCTCGGATCTAGACAATGAGCAGTTCTTC
TRBJ1-4 | TRBD1 | TRBV6-2/TRBV6-3 | - | CASSSGTGKRKLFF | TGTGCCAGCAGTTCCGGGACAGGGAAACGAAAACTGTTTTTT
TRBJ1-1 | - | TRBV12-5 | - | CASGRDMNTEAFF | TGTGCTAGTGGTCGGGACATGAACACTGAAGCTTTCTTT
TRBJ2-1 | - | TRBV4-3 | - | CASSQDATSYNEQFF | TGCGCCAGCAGCCAAGATGCTACCTCCTACAATGAGCAGTTCTTC
TRBJ1-2 | - | TRBV19 | few | CASSPQNSNYGYTF | TGTGCCAGTAGTCCCCAAAACAGTAACTATGGCTACACCTTC
TRBJ2-3 | - | TRBV5-1 | once | CASSLDSNTDTQYF | TGCGCCAGCAGTCTGGACAGTAACACAGATACGCAGTATTTT
TRBJ2-3 | - | TRBV3-1/TRBV3-2 | - | CASRLYSSDTQYF | TGTGCCAGCAGGCTGTACTCCTCAGATACGCAGTATTTT
TRBJ2-3 | TRBD1 | TRBV9 | - | CASSEPGQTSKTPSTDTQYF | TGTGCCAGCAGCGAACCGGGACAGACTTCCAAAACCCCTAGCACAGATACGCAGTATTTT
TRBJ1-1 | TRBD1 | TRBV19 | - | CASRTNRGQTTEAFF | TGTGCCAGTAGGACGAACAGGGGGCAAACCACTGAAGCTTTCTTT
TRBJ2-5 | - | TRBV15 | - | CATSRDNRGGETQYF | TGTGCCACCAGCAGAGATAATAGGGGGGGGGAGACCCAGTACTTC
TRBJ1-6 | - | TRBV9 | - | CASSPPGGAYNSPLHF | TGTGCCAGCAGCCCCCCGGGGGGCGCCTATAATTCACCCCTCCACTTT
TRBJ1-6 | - | TRBV7-8 | once | CASSSFGAGESPLHF | TGTGCCAGCAGCTCCTTCGGGGCAGGGGAATCACCCCTCCACTTT
TRBJ2-3 | - | TRBV7-3 | - | CASSLKVGVGTDTQYF | TGTGCCAGCAGCTTAAAAGTCGGGGTTGGCACAGATACGCAGTATTTT
TRBJ1-1 | - | TRBV4-3 | - | CASSRIKGMNTEAFF | TGCGCCAGCAGCCGCATAAAGGGGATGAACACTGAAGCTTTCTTT
TRBJ1-1 | TRBD1 | TRBV6-2/TRBV6-3 | - | CASSHGTGFTEAFF | TGTGCCAGCAGCCACGGGACAGGGTTCACTGAAGCTTTCTTT
TRBJ1-1 | - | TRBV7-2 | - | CASSLYGGPNTEAFF | TGTGCCAGCAGCTTATACGGGGGGCCCAACACTGAAGCTTTCTTT
TRBJ2-7 | - | TRBV15 | - | CATSSTRVGEQYF | TGTGCCACCAGCAGCACTAGAGTTGGCGAGCAGTACTTC
TRBJ1-5 | - | TRBV19 | - | CASSIRANLNQPQHF | TGTGCCAGTAGTATCAGGGCCAATTTGAATCAGCCCCAGCATTTT
TRBJ1-5 | TRBD1 | TRBV24-1 | - | CATRGQGHQPQHF | TGTGCCACCAGAGGACAGGGGCATCAGCCCCAGCATTTT
TRBJ1-2 | - | TRBV4-1 | - | CASSQDSGFYGYTF | TGCGCCAGCAGCCAAGATTCAGGGTTCTATGGCTACACCTTC
TRBJ2-6 | TRBD1 | TRBV19 | - | CASNPDRASSGANVLTF | TGTGCCAGTAACCCAGACAGGGCCAGCTCTGGGGCCAACGTCCTGACTTTC